The 20 T cell receptor beta chains presented below share a single source sample, sequenced in a study of blood T cell repertoires in COVID-19. The table came from immunoSEQ multiplex PCR; TCRdb's copy has only in-frame clones and leaves some out. Here the sample spans some 220,000 clones, over 75% being singletons. The material sequenced was PBMCs or T cells enriched from blood (not recorded which). The receptors derive from a woman aged 18-35 years in a cohort exposed to, infected with or recovered from COVID-19 (not recorded which).

This chain joins TRBV5-6 and TRBJ2-1; 8 bases are a match to TRBD1. Trimming took 0 bases from V and 4 from J; bases not matched to a gene: 6. The CDR3 covers 16 residues. CDR1 and CDR2 from the germline V gene are SGHDT and YYEEEE. CDR3 in DNA: TGTGCCAGCAGCTTGGCCCGACAGGGGCGATACAATGAGCAGTTCTTC. It yields the protein CASSLARQGRYNEQFF.

The chain has TRBV24-1 and TRBJ1-2; unclear D gene. The germline V gene encodes CDR1 KGHDR and CDR2 SFDVKD. Trimming pared 6 bases from V and 4 bases from J, leaving 8 bases between. This CDR3 contains 12 residues. In DNA form, the CDR3 reads TGTGCCACCAGTAACAGCACCTATGGCTACACCTTC. Protein sequence: CATSNSTYGYTF.

This chain links TRBV27 with TRBJ1-2; possible D gene TRBD1, 6 bases. V was shortened by 6 bases and J by 4 bases, with 21 bases between the two germline ends. The CDR3 is 16 amino acids. Germline lookup yields CDR1 MNHEY and CDR2 SMNVEV (reference sequence). CDR3 region: CASSQVDRIPTYGYTF. The CDR3 DNA sequence: TGTGCCAGCAGCCAGGTCGACAGGATCCCTACCTATGGCTACACCTTC.

The rearrangement joins TRBV18 to TRBJ1-2, with 7 positions matching TRBD1. This CDR3 comprises 17 residues. Germline V CDR1 and CDR2: KGHSH, LQKENI. The trim removed 3 bases at V and 6 bases at J, leaving 16 bases unmatched. The chain's CDR3 is CASSPYDRASGRNGYTF. Here the CDR3 DNA reads TGTGCCAGCTCACCTTACGACAGGGCCTCCGGACGCAATGGCTACACCTTC.

This clone occurred a few times. The chain has TRBV19 and TRBJ2-7, with TRBD1 matching 10 bases. The CDR3 spans 15 residues. V shed 3 bases and J 4 bases; nucleotides not matched to a gene: 6. CDR1 and CDR2 from the germline V gene are LNHDA and SQIVND (reference sequence). The CDR3 DNA is TGTGCCAGTAGTATCCCCGGACAGGGGGTATACGAGCAGTACTTC. It yields the protein CASSIPGQGVYEQYF. The entire variable domain, with the rest obtained from reference TRBV19 and TRBJ2-7, is as follows: DGGITQSPKYLFRKEGQNVTLSCEQNLNHDAMYWYRQDPGQGLRLIYYSQIVNDFQKGDIAEGYSVSREKKESFPLTVTSAQKNPTAFYLCASSIPGQGVYEQYFGPGTRLTVT.

This chain uses TRBV21-1 with TRBJ1-5. TRBV21-1 constitutes a pseudogene. The CDR3 length is 16 residues. The CDR3 DNA reads TGTGCCAGCAGCAAAGTTAGGCAGCGATCTAATCAGCCCCAGCATTTT. Residues: CASSKVRQRSNQPQHF.

This chain connects TRBV19 to TRBJ1-3, with 9 bases lining up with TRBD1. Germline loops: CDR1 LNHDA, CDR2 SQIVND (reference sequence). The length of the CDR3 is 17 residues. Losses at the gene ends were 5 bases for V and 1 base for J; bases not matched to a gene: 9. The CDR3 protein is CASSWTGARMSGNTIYF. CDR3 DNA sequence: TGTGCCAGTAGTTGGACAGGGGCTCGGATGTCTGGAAACACCATATATTTT.

The V and J genes are TRBV5-4 and TRBJ2-1, with TRBD2 matching over 11 bases. CDR1 SGHNT and CDR2 YYREEE come from the germline V gene (reference sequence). This CDR3 is 15 amino acids long. With V trimmed by 4 bases and J by 2 bases, 2 bases remained unmatched. CDR3 amino acids: CASSGTSGPYNEQFF. DNA of the CDR3: TGTGCCAGCAGCGGGACTAGCGGACCCTACAATGAGCAGTTCTTC.

The chain is built from TRBV25-1 and TRBJ1-2; TRBD1 matches at 8 bases. The CDR3 runs to 13 residues. V gave up 5 bases and J gave up 7 bases; unmatched junction bases: 6. The germline V gene encodes CDR1 MGHDK and CDR2 SYGVNS. This chain's CDR3 is CASSLGQGGGYTF. CDR3 in DNA: TGTGCCAGCAGTCTCGGACAGGGAGGTGGCTACACCTTC.

The chain couples TRBV4-2 to TRBJ2-5; 7 bases line up with TRBD2. Unmatched junction bases numbered 4, after V lost 2 bases and J lost 4 bases. This CDR3 spans 14 amino acids. In germline, CDR1 is LGHNA, CDR2 YNFKEQ. CDR3: CASSQNREAETQYF. The CDR3 region has the DNA TGTGCCAGCAGCCAAAACCGGGAGGCAGAGACCCAGTACTTC.

The chain couples TRBV5-6 to TRBJ2-7, with TRBD2 matching 8 bases. Germline CDR1 SGHDT, CDR2 YYEEEE. The length of the CDR3 is 15 residues. V dropped 1 base and J dropped 2; count of bases not matched to a gene: 5. The DNA for the CDR3 is TGTGCCAGCAGCTTGCCGGGACTAGATACCTACGAGCAGTACTTC. Its protein product is CASSLPGLDTYEQYF.

V is TRBV6-1 and J is TRBJ1-1; D gene unclear. The CDR3 is 14 amino acids. Per germline, CDR1 MNHNS and CDR2 SASEGT. V lost 1 base, J lost 8 bases, and 14 bases lay in between. CDR3 sequence: CASSEEVEGREAFF. In DNA form, the CDR3 reads TGTGCCAGCAGTGAAGAGGTGGAGGGCAGAGAAGCTTTCTTT.

The rearrangement uses TRBV28 and TRBJ1-2; TRBD1 matches at 9 bases. Looked up from germline, CDR1 is MDHEN and CDR2 is SYDVKM. The CDR3 sequence is 16 residues long. V dropped 4 bases and J dropped 7; count of bases not matched to a gene: 13. CDR3 nucleotides: TGTGCCAGCAGTTACCGGGACAGGGAAAGTGGGGCTGGCTACACCTTC. It translates to CASSYRDRESGAGYTF.

This chain connects TRBV7-3 to TRBJ1-5; a possible D gene is TRBD1 (6 bases). Germline CDR1 reads SGHTA; CDR2 reads FQGTGA. V was trimmed by 1 base and J by 3 bases, leaving 34 bases between them. This CDR3 is built from 23 residues. The CDR3, as DNA: TGTGCCAGCAGCTTAAATCCAAGGGGGGGGATATCAAAAATTGGACCTTACAATCAGCCCCAGCATTTT. Residues: CASSLNPRGGISKIGPYNQPQHF.

The chain uses TRBV3-1 (or the pseudogene TRBV3-2) and TRBJ2-7; 9 nucleotides agree with TRBD1. There are 14 residues in the CDR3. Germline V gene lookup returns CDR1 LGHDT and CDR2 YNNKEL (reference sequence). The junction had 2 bases not matched to a gene; V was cut back by 4 bases and J by 1 base. The CDR3 coding sequence is TGTGCCAGCAGCCCAGACAGGGGGTCCTACGAGCAGTACTTC. It translates to CASSPDRGSYEQYF.

The chain combines TRBV30 with TRBJ1-3, with D maybe TRBD1 (5 bases). The CDR3 extends over 14 amino acids. V was cut by 5 bases and J by 7 bases, with 18 bases left in between. Germline V gives CDR1 GTSNPN, CDR2 SVGIG (reference sequence). The CDR3 here is CAWARQTVLNTIYF. Here the CDR3 DNA reads TGTGCCTGGGCCCGACAGACCGTTCTTAACACCATATATTTT.

The rearrangement uses TRBV5-4 and TRBJ1-1; D ambiguous. Per the germline V gene, CDR1 is SGHNT and CDR2 is YYREEE (reference sequence). Deletions cut 2 bases from V and 0 bases from J, with 8 bases between. The CDR3 covers 14 residues. The CDR3 region is CASSFLEMNTEAFF. The CDR3 region has the DNA TGTGCCAGCAGCTTCTTAGAGATGAACACTGAAGCTTTCTTT.

This clone came up once. This rearrangement joins TRBV30 to TRBJ2-1, with 8 bases identical to TRBD2. J gave up 8 bases and V 2 bases, and 5 bases lay outside the gene matches. In germline, CDR1 is GTSNPN, CDR2 SVGIG (reference sequence). CDR3 length equals 13 residues. The CDR3 region is CAWSKRREDEQFF. CDR3 in DNA: TGTGCCTGGAGTAAACGGCGGGAGGATGAGCAGTTCTTC.

The rearrangement joins TRBV12-2 to TRBJ2-7; the table's D call, TRBD2, was not checked against the DNA. TRBV12-2 is flagged as a pseudogene. This CDR3 contains 16 residues. CDR3 in DNA: TGTGCAAGTCGCTTAGCGCGGGGAATCTCCCTCTACGAGCAGTACTTC. Its protein product is CASRLARGISLYEQYF.

The CDR3 loop reads CATFWSTEAFF. In DNA, the CDR3 is TGTGCCACCTTCTGGAGTACTGAAGCTTTCTTT. The chain combines TRBV6-5 with TRBJ1-1; no reliable D call. V was cut by 10 bases and J by 5 bases, with 11 bases left in between. The germline V gene has CDR1 MNHEY and CDR2 SVGAGI. CDR3 size: 11 residues.